One and the same sample provided the 15 T cell receptor beta chains below, sequenced in a study of shared clonotypes between healthy human individuals. Only in-frame clones appear in the TCRdb table, and some are missing; sequencing was by immunoSEQ multiplex PCR. There are more than 2 million clones in the sample; around 95% occur only once, and over 0.1% lies in the top ten. The sequenced material came from naive CD4+ T cells sorted from blood. The subset was: CD45RA+ positively selected. The receptors derive from a man aged 18 to 29 in good health.

CDR3 DNA: TGTGCCAGCTCACCATTTGCTCGGGACGCCGCCTACAATGAGCAGTTCTTC. Its protein is CASSPFARDAAYNEQFF. J is TRBJ2-1 and V is TRBV18; D may match TRBD1 or TRBD2 (5 bases each). Looked up from germline, CDR1 is KGHSH and CDR2 is LQKENI. Trimming removed 2 bases from V and 2 bases from J, with 16 bases in between. The CDR3 extends over 17 amino acids.

The chain recombines TRBV5-4 with TRBJ1-1, with TRBD1 as a possible D gene (5 bases). The CDR3 has 15 residues. Deletions cut 4 bases from V and 0 bases from J, with 13 bases between. CDR1 SGHNT and CDR2 YYREEE come from the germline V gene (reference sequence). The CDR3 DNA follows: TGTGCCAGCAGCCCTACGGGGGTCCTGAACACTGAAGCTTTCTTT. It specifies CASSPTGVLNTEAFF.

The rearrangement links TRBV28 to TRBJ2-7; 9 nucleotides align to TRBD1. Germline V CDR1 and CDR2: MDHEN, SYDVKM. The CDR3 consists of 15 residues. V lost 5 bases to trimming and J lost 3 bases; unmatched junction nucleotides: 8. CDR3 loop: CASSRGQGFIYEQYF. The CDR3 DNA follows: TGTGCCAGCAGTCGGGGACAGGGCTTCATCTACGAGCAGTACTTC.

As for this clone: Other DNA sequences in the same sample also yield this CDR3. This rearrangement joins TRBV5-1 to TRBJ2-4; no clear D. CDR1 is SGHRS and CDR2 is YFSETQ in the germline V gene. V was cut by 0 bases and J by 0 bases, with 7 bases left in between. This CDR3 spans 15 amino acids. The CDR3 nucleotides read TGCGCCAGCAGCTTGGAGGGTCTAGCCAAAAACATTCAGTACTTC. This encodes CASSLEGLAKNIQYF.

This rearrangement joins TRBV5-4 to TRBJ2-7, with unresolved D. The germline V and J ends were trimmed by 2 bases and 2 bases, with 11 bases remaining between them. Germline-derived CDR1 and CDR2 are SGHNT and YYREEE (reference sequence). This CDR3 has 14 residues. The CDR3 DNA reads as TGTGCCAGCAGCTTCGGCAGTGGGGCCTACGAGCAGTACTTC. This encodes CASSFGSGAYEQYF.

V and J are TRBV27 and TRBJ2-3, with 7 bases lining up with TRBD1. The CDR3 totals 16 residues. CDR1 is MNHEY and CDR2 is SMNVEV in the germline V gene (reference sequence). J gave up 1 base and V 4 bases, and 8 bases lay outside the gene matches. The CDR3 DNA is TGTGCCAGCAGTTACAAGGGGGCGCGACGCACAGATACGCAGTATTTT. Translation gives CASSYKGARRTDTQYF.

This clone came up a few times. The J gene is TRBJ1-6, the V gene TRBV5-5, with 7 bases lining up with TRBD1. This CDR3 is 16 amino acids long. CDR1 and CDR2 from the germline V gene are SGHKS and YYEKEE (reference sequence). Trimming at V came to 0 bases and at J to 4 bases, leaving 4 bases not matched to a gene. Here the CDR3 reads CASSLEGAGYNSPLHF. The CDR3 bases are TGTGCCAGCAGCTTGGAGGGGGCTGGGTATAATTCACCCCTCCACTTT.

This clone showed up just a few times. Additional DNA sequences in this sample encode the identical CDR3. The chain employs TRBV5-1 and TRBJ1-4; D not resolved. V shed 2 bases and J shed 0 bases, with 2 bases lying between them. CDR3 length: 13 residues. The germline gives CDR1 SGHRS, CDR2 YFSETQ. The CDR3 is CASSFATNEKLFF. CDR3 bases: TGCGCCAGCAGCTTTGCAACTAATGAAAAACTGTTTTTT.

The V gene is TRBV7-2, the J gene TRBJ2-7, with 12 bases that match TRBD2. Germline CDR1 and CDR2: SGHTA and FQGNSA. V dropped 1 base and J dropped 5; count of bases not matched to a gene: 6. The CDR3 extends over 16 amino acids. CDR3 residues: CASSLGLAGVGHEQYF. DNA of the CDR3: TGTGCCAGCAGCTTAGGACTAGCGGGAGTAGGGCACGAGCAGTACTTC. Combining the CDR3 with reference TRBV7-2 and TRBJ2-7 gives the whole variable domain GAGVSQSPSNKVTEKGKDVELRCDPISGHTALYWYRQSLGQGLEFLIYFQGNSAPDKSGLPSDRFSAERTGGSVSTLTIQRTQQEDSAVYLCASSLGLAGVGHEQYFGPGTRLTVT.

The chain uses TRBV6-1 and TRBJ1-6, with 8 bases that match TRBD1. Per germline, CDR1 MNHNS and CDR2 SASEGT. The CDR3 length is 16 residues. The V and J ends lost 4 bases and 10 bases, in that order; junction bases with no gene match: 12. Here the CDR3 reads CASSGQGATLGSPLHF. The CDR3 DNA is TGTGCCAGCAGTGGGCAGGGGGCTACTCTTGGGTCACCCCTCCACTTT.

J is TRBJ1-1 and V is TRBV19; D remains ambiguous. Germline V gene lookup returns CDR1 LNHDA and CDR2 SQIVND (reference sequence). Trimming left V 3 bases short and J 2 bases short, with 10 bases between. The CDR3 runs 14 residues. CDR3: CASSIGQANTEAFF. CDR3 in DNA: TGTGCCAGTAGTATCGGGCAGGCTAACACTGAAGCTTTCTTT. Complete variable domain (other parts from reference TRBV19 and TRBJ1-1): DGGITQSPKYLFRKEGQNVTLSCEQNLNHDAMYWYRQDPGQGLRLIYYSQIVNDFQKGDIAEGYSVSREKKESFPLTVTSAQKNPTAFYLCASSIGQANTEAFFGQGTRLTVV.

The chain couples TRBV6-6 to TRBJ1-2, with 11 nucleotides matching TRBD1. The trim removed 2 bases at V and 7 bases at J, leaving 6 bases unmatched. There are 15 residues in the CDR3. Germline CDR1 MNHNY, CDR2 SVGAGI (reference sequence). The CDR3 sequence: CASSYRDRGSGGYTF. DNA of the CDR3: TGTGCCAGCAGTTACAGGGACAGGGGGTCTGGTGGCTACACCTTC.

The chain recombines TRBV25-1 with TRBJ1-4; D remains ambiguous. Between the trimmed V and J ends, which lost 3 bases and 4 bases, there was a span of 9 bases. Germline-derived CDR1 and CDR2 are MGHDK and SYGVNS. This CDR3 is built from 14 residues. CDR3 sequence (DNA): TGTGCCAGCAGTGACTCCCGGGGTAATGAAAAACTGTTTTTT. This codes for CASSDSRGNEKLFF.

This rearrangement joins TRBV5-6 to TRBJ2-5; 7 nucleotides match TRBD1. V lost 4 bases, J lost 1 base, and 10 bases stayed unmatched. CDR1 SGHDT and CDR2 YYEEEE come from the germline V gene. This CDR3 spans 16 amino acids. Here the CDR3 DNA reads TGTGCCAGCAGCCTGGGGACAGAGAGCTTCCAAGAGACCCAGTACTTC. This translates into CASSLGTESFQETQYF. Combining the CDR3 with reference TRBV5-6 and TRBJ2-5 gives the whole variable domain DAGVTQSPTHLIKTRGQQVTLRCSPKSGHDTVSWYQQALGQGPQFIFQYYEEEERQRGNFPDRFSGHQFPNYSSELNVNALLLGDSALYLCASSLGTESFQETQYFGPGTRLLVL.

V is TRBV19 and J is TRBJ1-2, with D possibly being TRBD1 (6 bases). V was shortened by 6 bases and J by 7 bases, with 15 bases between the two germline ends. CDR1 and CDR2 (germline): LNHDA, SQIVND (reference sequence). The CDR3 contains 13 residues. As DNA, the CDR3 is TGTGCCAGTAGCCTTACAGGGCCCCTTGGCTACACCTTC. Protein product: CASSLTGPLGYTF. The variable domain in full, completed from reference TRBV19 and TRBJ1-2, reads DGGITQSPKYLFRKEGQNVTLSCEQNLNHDAMYWYRQDPGQGLRLIYYSQIVNDFQKGDIAEGYSVSREKKESFPLTVTSAQKNPTAFYLCASSLTGPLGYTFGSGTRLTVV.